The rows below give T cell receptor beta chains drawn from one sample of a study of blood T cell repertoires in COVID-19. The assay was immunoSEQ multiplex PCR, and TCRdb's table has in-frame clones only and misses some. Of around 250,000 clones in the sample, 86% were seen once. Material for sequencing was peripheral blood. The receptors stem from a man of 80 years or more with acute or convalescent COVID-19. Each CDR3 is given with its conserved first and last residue. D genes are given only for firm matches. A row's size may be missing; if present it is once, few, many or a size class.

CDR3 DNA: TGCAGTGCTAGTAGGCTAGCGGGAGAAGATACGCAGTATTTT
CDR3 protein: CSASRLAGEDTQYF
V gene: TRBV20-1
D gene: TRBD2
J gene: TRBJ2-3
clone size: .

CDR3 DNA: TGTGCCAGCAGTGAGGGCAGGGCAAGAGGAAACTATGGCTACACCTTC
CDR3 protein: CASSEGRARGNYGYTF
V gene: TRBV2
D gene: .
J gene: TRBJ1-2
clone size: .

CDR3 DNA: TGTGCCAGCAGCTTCTATAATTTAGAGCAGTTCTTC
CDR3 protein: CASSFYNLEQFF
V gene: TRBV7-2
D gene: .
J gene: TRBJ2-1
clone size: .

CDR3 DNA: TGTGCCAGTAGTATAGATCGAGCAGGGATGTATGTGAACACTGAAGCTTTCTTT
CDR3 protein: CASSIDRAGMYVNTEAFF
V gene: TRBV19
D gene: .
J gene: TRBJ1-1
clone size: few

CDR3 DNA: TGCAGCGTCCCAAGTGGGACAGCCTTATACACTGAAGCTTTCTTT
CDR3 protein: CSVPSGTALYTEAFF
V gene: TRBV29-1
D gene: TRBD1
J gene: TRBJ1-1
clone size: .

CDR3 DNA: TGTGCCAGCAGCCAAGTGCTAGCGCGGACAGATACGCAGTATTTT
CDR3 protein: CASSQVLARTDTQYF
V gene: TRBV14
D gene: .
J gene: TRBJ2-3
clone size: .

CDR3 DNA: TGCGCCAGCAGCTTGGTAGGGGTCCAGGAGACCCAGTACTTC
CDR3 protein: CASSLVGVQETQYF
V gene: TRBV5-1
D gene: .
J gene: TRBJ2-5
clone size: once

CDR3 DNA: TGTGCCAGCATCCGATCAGGGGGCAATGAGCAGTTCTTC
CDR3 protein: CASIRSGGNEQFF
V gene: TRBV11-2
D gene: TRBD1
J gene: TRBJ2-1
clone size: .

CDR3 DNA: TGTGCCAGCAGCCGCAGGGTTCCTGAAGCTTTCTTT
CDR3 protein: CASSRRVPEAFF
V gene: TRBV7-9
D gene: .
J gene: TRBJ1-1
clone size: few

CDR3 DNA: TGCGCCAGCAGCTTGGAATGGTCCAGGGAAAGCAATCAGCCCCAGCATTTT
CDR3 protein: CASSLEWSRESNQPQHF
V gene: TRBV5-1
D gene: .
J gene: TRBJ1-5
clone size: .

CDR3 DNA: TGTGCCAGCAGTAACCAACAGGGAGCAGATACGCAGTATTTT
CDR3 protein: CASSNQQGADTQYF
V gene: TRBV2
D gene: .
J gene: TRBJ2-3
clone size: .

CDR3 DNA: TGTGCCAGCAGGCCCGGTGGTACGAACTACGAGCAGTACTTC
CDR3 protein: CASRPGGTNYEQYF
V gene: TRBV6-6
D gene: .
J gene: TRBJ2-7
clone size: few

CDR3 DNA: TGTGCCAGCCGGCGGGACTCAAGCTCCTACAATGAGCAGCTCTTC
CDR3 protein: CASRRDSSSYNEQLF
V gene: TRBV5-4
D gene: .
J gene: TRBJ2-1
clone size: .

CDR3 DNA: TGTGCCAGCAGCTTGGCTAGCGGGGTCCAAGAGACCCAGTACTTC
CDR3 protein: CASSLASGVQETQYF
V gene: TRBV5-5
D gene: TRBD2
J gene: TRBJ2-5
clone size: .

CDR3 DNA: TGTGCCAGCAGTTTGGGAGAGGGCAGATCTCCTTATGGCTACACCTTC
CDR3 protein: CASSLGEGRSPYGYTF
V gene: TRBV28
D gene: .
J gene: TRBJ1-2
clone size: .

CDR3 DNA: TGCAGTGGAGGGGAACAGGGTAGAGTCTTT
CDR3 protein: CSGGEQGRVF
V gene: TRBV20-1
D gene: .
J gene: TRBJ1-1
clone size: .

CDR3 DNA: TGTGCCAGCAGCTTAGATCGCGGGAACACTGAAGCTTTCTTT
CDR3 protein: CASSLDRGNTEAFF
V gene: TRBV11-3
D gene: .
J gene: TRBJ1-1
clone size: .

CDR3 DNA: TGTGCCAGCAGTTACCCGGACGGGGGTAGCAATCAGCCCCAGCATTTT
CDR3 protein: CASSYPDGGSNQPQHF
V gene: TRBV6-2/TRBV6-3
D gene: .
J gene: TRBJ1-5
clone size: once

CDR3 DNA: TGTGCCAGCAGCTTGGCCTCAGGGGTGAACACTGAAGCTTTCTTT
CDR3 protein: CASSLASGVNTEAFF
V gene: TRBV5-4
D gene: .
J gene: TRBJ1-1
clone size: .

CDR3 DNA: TGTGCCAGCAGTTACGACCAGGACAGGGCGGATTCACCCCTCCACTTT
CDR3 protein: CASSYDQDRADSPLHF
V gene: TRBV6-5
D gene: TRBD1
J gene: TRBJ1-6
clone size: .

CDR3 DNA: TGTGCCGCCGGGACAGGAGTATCCGCCCAGCATTTT
CDR3 protein: CAAGTGVSAQHF
V gene: TRBV24-1
D gene: TRBD1
J gene: TRBJ1-5
clone size: .

CDR3 DNA: TGTGCCAGCAGCTTAGCGGCAGCGGCCTATAGCAATCAGCCCCAGCATTTT
CDR3 protein: CASSLAAAAYSNQPQHF
V gene: TRBV7-8
D gene: .
J gene: TRBJ1-5
clone size: .

CDR3 DNA: TGTGCCAGCTCACCCCGCCCTGGGACAGGGAAGTCCAATGAGCAGTTCTTC
CDR3 protein: CASSPRPGTGKSNEQFF
V gene: TRBV18
D gene: TRBD1
J gene: TRBJ2-1
clone size: .

CDR3 DNA: TGTGCCAGCAGTTTATTTAGGACTAGCGGGAGGACGGGCCACAATGAGCAGTTCTTC
CDR3 protein: CASSLFRTSGRTGHNEQFF
V gene: TRBV27
D gene: TRBD2
J gene: TRBJ2-1
clone size: .

CDR3 DNA: TGCGCCAGCAGCTTGGCGGTGGGGGCAGACTACGAGCAGTACTTC
CDR3 protein: CASSLAVGADYEQYF
V gene: TRBV5-1
D gene: .
J gene: TRBJ2-7
clone size: .

CDR3 DNA: TGTGCCAGTAGTTTCACAGGGCAGCCCCAGCATTTT
CDR3 protein: CASSFTGQPQHF
V gene: TRBV19
D gene: .
J gene: TRBJ1-5
clone size: .

CDR3 DNA: TGCGCCAGCAGTGAAAGGGCCGGAGGCACTGAAGCTTTCTTT
CDR3 protein: CASSERAGGTEAFF
V gene: TRBV10-1
D gene: .
J gene: TRBJ1-1
clone size: .

CDR3 DNA: TGTGCCAGCAGCTTAGATCAGGGGTCTCCGACCGGGGAGCTGTTTTTT
CDR3 protein: CASSLDQGSPTGELFF
V gene: TRBV11-3
D gene: .
J gene: TRBJ2-2
clone size: .

CDR3 DNA: TGTGCCAGTAGTCACCAGGGGGGTAATTCACCCCTCCACTTT
CDR3 protein: CASSHQGGNSPLHF
V gene: TRBV19
D gene: TRBD1
J gene: TRBJ1-6
clone size: few

CDR3 DNA: TGTGCCAGTAGCCCGGACAGGGGGCAAGGGGGCTACACCTTC
CDR3 protein: CASSPDRGQGGYTF
V gene: TRBV19
D gene: TRBD1
J gene: TRBJ1-2
clone size: .

CDR3 DNA: TGTGCCAGCAGCCTTTCGTCAGGGGCCAACAATCAGCCCCAGCATTTT
CDR3 protein: CASSLSSGANNQPQHF
V gene: TRBV5-5
D gene: .
J gene: TRBJ1-5
clone size: .

CDR3 DNA: TGTGCCAGCAGCAAAGTTGGGGCTAGCGGGAGTCATGAGCAGTTCTTC
CDR3 protein: CASSKVGASGSHEQFF
V gene: TRBV21-1
D gene: .
J gene: TRBJ2-1
clone size: .

CDR3 DNA: TGCGCCAGCAGCTTCACCCGACTTGACAATGAGCAGTTCTTC
CDR3 protein: CASSFTRLDNEQFF
V gene: TRBV5-1
D gene: .
J gene: TRBJ2-1
clone size: .

CDR3 DNA: TGTGCCAGCAAGAGGGTAGCGGAGGGCAATGAGCAGTTCTTC
CDR3 protein: CASKRVAEGNEQFF
V gene: TRBV6-5
D gene: .
J gene: TRBJ2-1
clone size: .

CDR3 DNA: TGTGCCACCAGTGACGGCGGGCGAGGCAAGACAGATACGCAGTATTTT
CDR3 protein: CATSDGGRGKTDTQYF
V gene: TRBV24-1
D gene: .
J gene: TRBJ2-3
clone size: .

CDR3 DNA: TGTGCCAGTAGTATTGGCCAGGGCGGCGAAAAACTGTTTTTT
CDR3 protein: CASSIGQGGEKLFF
V gene: TRBV19
D gene: .
J gene: TRBJ1-4
clone size: .

CDR3 DNA: TGTGCCAGCTCACAGTTAGACACCGGGGAGCTGTTTTTT
CDR3 protein: CASSQLDTGELFF
V gene: TRBV18
D gene: .
J gene: TRBJ2-2
clone size: once

CDR3 DNA: TGTGCCAGCAGCGTAGGAGGGGAGGGTGTCGGGGAGCTGTTTTTT
CDR3 protein: CASSVGGEGVGELFF
V gene: TRBV9
D gene: TRBD2
J gene: TRBJ2-2
clone size: .

CDR3 DNA: TGTGCCAGCAGCGTAGCGGCATACAGGGACTCACCCCTCCACTTT
CDR3 protein: CASSVAAYRDSPLHF
V gene: TRBV9
D gene: .
J gene: TRBJ1-6
clone size: .

CDR3 DNA: TGCAGCGTTGGGGGATTGGGGGCTGGCAATCAGCCCCAGCATTTT
CDR3 protein: CSVGGLGAGNQPQHF
V gene: TRBV29-1
D gene: .
J gene: TRBJ1-5
clone size: .

CDR3 DNA: TGTGCCACCAGCAGAGACCTAGCGGGAGGACCCTCTGGGGCCAACGTCCTGACTTTC
CDR3 protein: CATSRDLAGGPSGANVLTF
V gene: TRBV15
D gene: TRBD2
J gene: TRBJ2-6
clone size: .

CDR3 DNA: TGTGCCAGCAGCCAAGAGAGGAATTCGGGCACTGAAGCTTTCTTT
CDR3 protein: CASSQERNSGTEAFF
V gene: TRBV3-1/TRBV3-2
D gene: .
J gene: TRBJ1-1
clone size: .

CDR3 DNA: TGTGCCAGCTCACCTTTCACGGGGAGCAATCAGCCCCAGCATTTT
CDR3 protein: CASSPFTGSNQPQHF
V gene: TRBV18
D gene: .
J gene: TRBJ1-5
clone size: .

CDR3 DNA: TGTGCCAGCAGTTGGGGGCGACGGAGAATAACGTCTGGCTACACCTTC
CDR3 protein: CASSWGRRRITSGYTF
V gene: TRBV28
D gene: .
J gene: TRBJ1-2
clone size: once